This T cell receptor beta chain was sequenced for a study of blood T cell repertoires in COVID-19. Study context: From the United States, Italy and Spain came samples of acute and convalescent COVID-19. T cells, B-cell-depleted T cells, or PBMCs supplied cDNA or gDNA.

The V gene lost 6 bases and the J gene lost 5 bases, with 19 bases spanning the gap. Germline V gives CDR1 MNHEY, CDR2 SMNVEV (reference sequence). The CDR3 extends over 15 amino acids. Original processing methods: Amplification of reference gene primers was used by the study to estimate nucleated cell counts. TCRdb's table, derived via immunoSEQ multiplex PCR, lists solely in-frame clones and lacks some. From that table come the V and J calls and clone size; the DNA was used to work out D and trimming. This table has nearly 95,000 clones, about nine tenths appearing once. The receptor comes from a woman of 80 years or more with acute or convalescent COVID-19. The sequenced material came from peripheral blood. This sequence joins TRBV27 and TRBJ2-5; D might be TRBD2 (6 bases). The CDR3 is CASRPQGASVETQYF. DNA of the CDR3: TGTGCCAGCAGACCCCAAGGGGCTAGCGTGGAGACCCAGTACTTC.